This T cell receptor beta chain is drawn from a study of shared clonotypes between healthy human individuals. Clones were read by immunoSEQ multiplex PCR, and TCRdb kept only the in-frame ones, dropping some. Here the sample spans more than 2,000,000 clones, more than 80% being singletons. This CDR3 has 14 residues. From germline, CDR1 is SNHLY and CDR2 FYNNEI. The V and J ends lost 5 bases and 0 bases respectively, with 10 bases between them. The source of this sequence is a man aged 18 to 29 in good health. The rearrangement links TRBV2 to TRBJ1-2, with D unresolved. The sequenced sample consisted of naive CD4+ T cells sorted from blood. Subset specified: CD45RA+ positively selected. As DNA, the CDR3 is TGTGCCAGCAGTACAGCAACAGCTAACTATGGCTACACCTTC. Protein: CASSTATANYGYTF.